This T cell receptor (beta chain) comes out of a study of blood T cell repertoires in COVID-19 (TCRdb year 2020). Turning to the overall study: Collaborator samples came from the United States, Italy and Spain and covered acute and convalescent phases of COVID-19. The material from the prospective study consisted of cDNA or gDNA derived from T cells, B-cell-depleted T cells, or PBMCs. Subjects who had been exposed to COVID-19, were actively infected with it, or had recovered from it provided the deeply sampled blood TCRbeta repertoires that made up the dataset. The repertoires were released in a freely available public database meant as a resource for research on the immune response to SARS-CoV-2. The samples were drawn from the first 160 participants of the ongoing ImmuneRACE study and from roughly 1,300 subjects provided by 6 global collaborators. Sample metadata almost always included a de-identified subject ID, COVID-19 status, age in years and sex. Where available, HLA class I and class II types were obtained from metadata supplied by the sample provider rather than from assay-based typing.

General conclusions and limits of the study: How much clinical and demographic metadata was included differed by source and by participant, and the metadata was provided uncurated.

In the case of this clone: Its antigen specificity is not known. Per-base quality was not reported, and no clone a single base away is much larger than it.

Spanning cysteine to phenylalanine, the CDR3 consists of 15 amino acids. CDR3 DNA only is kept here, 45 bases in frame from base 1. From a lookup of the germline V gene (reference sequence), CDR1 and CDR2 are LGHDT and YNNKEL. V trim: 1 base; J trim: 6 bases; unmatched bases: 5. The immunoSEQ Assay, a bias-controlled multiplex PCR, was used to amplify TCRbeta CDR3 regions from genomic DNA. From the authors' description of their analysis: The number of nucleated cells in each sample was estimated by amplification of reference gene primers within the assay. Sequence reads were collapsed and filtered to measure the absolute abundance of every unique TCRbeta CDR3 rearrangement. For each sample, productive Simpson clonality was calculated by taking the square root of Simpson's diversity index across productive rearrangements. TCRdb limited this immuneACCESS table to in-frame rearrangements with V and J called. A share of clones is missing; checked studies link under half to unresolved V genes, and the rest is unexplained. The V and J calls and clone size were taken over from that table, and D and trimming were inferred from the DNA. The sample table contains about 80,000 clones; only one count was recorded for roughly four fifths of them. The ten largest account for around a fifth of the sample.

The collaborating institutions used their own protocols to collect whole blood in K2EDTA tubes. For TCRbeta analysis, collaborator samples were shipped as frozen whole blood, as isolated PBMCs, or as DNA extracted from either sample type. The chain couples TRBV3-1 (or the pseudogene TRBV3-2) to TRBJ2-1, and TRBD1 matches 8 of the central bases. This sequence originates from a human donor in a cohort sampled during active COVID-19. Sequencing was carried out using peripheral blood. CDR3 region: CASSQAVTGGNEQFF. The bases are TGTGCCAGCAGCCAAGCGGTTACAGGGGGCAATGAGCAGTTCTTC.